This paragraph covers one T cell receptor (beta chain) sequence. Trimming shortened V by 2 bases and J by 3 bases, and 12 bases separated the two germline ends. CDR1 SGHNT and CDR2 YYREEE come from the germline V gene (reference sequence). This CDR3 has 14 amino acids. The authors' processing: Reference gene primer amplification gave nucleated cell count estimates. Clones were sequenced by immunoSEQ multiplex PCR, and TCRdb holds only the in-frame ones, with some missing. From that table come the V and J calls and clone size; the DNA was used to work out D and trimming. This table has roughly 76,000 clones, 60% to 85% appearing once. This sample stems from a study of blood T cell repertoires in COVID-19. Study in general: COVID-19 samples from acute and convalescent phases originated in the United States, Italy and Spain.

Sequencing was performed on peripheral blood. This clonotype was sampled from a man in his 70s with acute or convalescent COVID-19. This rearrangement joins TRBV5-4 to TRBJ2-7; D possibly corresponds to TRBD1 (6 bases). The CDR3 sequence is CASSLGRGGYEQYF. CDR3 in DNA: TGTGCCAGCAGCTTAGGGAGAGGGGGCTACGAGCAGTACTTC.